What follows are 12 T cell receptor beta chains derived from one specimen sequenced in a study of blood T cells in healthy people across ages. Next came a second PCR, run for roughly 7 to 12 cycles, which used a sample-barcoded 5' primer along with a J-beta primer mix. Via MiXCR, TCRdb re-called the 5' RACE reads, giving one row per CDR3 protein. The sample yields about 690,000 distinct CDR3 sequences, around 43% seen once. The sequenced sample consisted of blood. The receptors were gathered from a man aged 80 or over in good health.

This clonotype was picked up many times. DNA for the CDR3: TGTGCCAGCAGCTTAGACTCGACAGGGAGCACAGATACGCAGTATTTT. It encodes CASSLDSTGSTDTQYF. The chain joins TRBV7-8 to TRBJ2-3; 7 bases agree with TRBD1. This CDR3 is built from 16 residues. Germline CDR1 reads SGHVS; CDR2 reads FQNEAQ. V lost 1 base to trimming and J lost 0 bases; unmatched junction nucleotides: 4.

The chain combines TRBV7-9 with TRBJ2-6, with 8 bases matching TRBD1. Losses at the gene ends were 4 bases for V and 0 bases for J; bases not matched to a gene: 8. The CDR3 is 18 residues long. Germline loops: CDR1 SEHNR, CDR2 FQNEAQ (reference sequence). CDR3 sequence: CASSSGQGSPSGANVLTF. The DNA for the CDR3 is TGTGCCAGCAGCTCCGGACAGGGTTCCCCCTCTGGGGCCAACGTCCTGACTTTC.

CDR3 protein: CASSSGLAGEGTQYF. CDR3 DNA: TGTGCCAGCAGCTCGGGACTAGCGGGGGAAGGGACCCAGTACTTC. The chain is built from TRBV7-2 and TRBJ2-5; 14 nucleotides align to TRBD2. Germline values: CDR1 SGHTA, CDR2 FQGNSA. CDR3 length: 15 residues. Losses at the gene ends were 4 bases for V and 7 bases for J; bases not matched to a gene: 5.

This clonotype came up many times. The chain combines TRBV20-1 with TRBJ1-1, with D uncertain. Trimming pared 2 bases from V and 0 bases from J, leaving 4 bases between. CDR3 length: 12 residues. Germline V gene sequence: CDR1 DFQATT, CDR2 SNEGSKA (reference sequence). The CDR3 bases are TGCAGTGCTAGACAGGTGAACACTGAAGCTTTCTTT. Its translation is CSARQVNTEAFF.

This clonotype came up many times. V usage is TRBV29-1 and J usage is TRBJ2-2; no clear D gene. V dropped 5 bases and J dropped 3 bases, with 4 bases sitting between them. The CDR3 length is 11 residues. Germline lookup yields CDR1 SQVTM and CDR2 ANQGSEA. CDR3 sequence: CSVSDTGELFF. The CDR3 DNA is TGCAGCGTTTCTGACACCGGGGAGCTGTTTTTT.

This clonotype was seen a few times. CDR3 loop: CASSLEGPDTDTQYF. The DNA of the CDR3 is TGCGCCAGCAGCTTGGAGGGGCCGGACACAGATACGCAGTATTTT. This sequence joins TRBV5-1 and TRBJ2-3, with D maybe TRBD1 (5 bases). Germline V gene lookup returns CDR1 SGHRS and CDR2 YFSETQ. This CDR3 is 15 amino acids long. Trimming shortened V by 0 bases and J by 2 bases, and 10 bases separated the two germline ends.

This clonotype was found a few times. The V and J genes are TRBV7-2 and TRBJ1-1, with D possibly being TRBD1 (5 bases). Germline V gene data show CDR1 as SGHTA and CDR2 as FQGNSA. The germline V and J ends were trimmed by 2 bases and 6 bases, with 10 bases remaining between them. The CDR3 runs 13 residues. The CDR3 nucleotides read TGTGCCAGCAGCTTACTCGAACAGGCTGAAGCTTTCTTT. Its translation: CASSLLEQAEAFF. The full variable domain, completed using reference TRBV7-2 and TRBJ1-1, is GAGVSQSPSNKVTEKGKDVELRCDPISGHTALYWYRQSLGQGLEFLIYFQGNSAPDKSGLPSDRFSAERTGGSVSTLTIQRTQQEDSAVYLCASSLLEQAEAFFGQGTRLTVV.

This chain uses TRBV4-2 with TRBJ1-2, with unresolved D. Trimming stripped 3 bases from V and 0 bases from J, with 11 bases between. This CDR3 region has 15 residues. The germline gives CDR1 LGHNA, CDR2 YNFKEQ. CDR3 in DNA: TGTGCCAGCAGCCAGCCGGCTTCAGCTAACTATGGCTACACCTTC. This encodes CASSQPASANYGYTF.

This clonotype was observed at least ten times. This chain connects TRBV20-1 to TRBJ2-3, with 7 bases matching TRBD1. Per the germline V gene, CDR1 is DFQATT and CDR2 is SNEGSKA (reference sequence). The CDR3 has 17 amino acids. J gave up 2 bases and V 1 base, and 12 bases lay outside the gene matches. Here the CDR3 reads CSARGPSTGAYTDTQYF. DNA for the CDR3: TGCAGTGCTAGAGGCCCATCTACAGGGGCCTACACAGATACGCAGTATTTT.

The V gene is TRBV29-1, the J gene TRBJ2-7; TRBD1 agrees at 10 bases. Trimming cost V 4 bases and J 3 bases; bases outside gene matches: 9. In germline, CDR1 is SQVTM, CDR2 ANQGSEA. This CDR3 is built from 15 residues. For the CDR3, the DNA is TGCAGCGTTGGATCACCGGACAGGGGGTACTACGAGCAGTACTTC. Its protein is CSVGSPDRGYYEQYF.

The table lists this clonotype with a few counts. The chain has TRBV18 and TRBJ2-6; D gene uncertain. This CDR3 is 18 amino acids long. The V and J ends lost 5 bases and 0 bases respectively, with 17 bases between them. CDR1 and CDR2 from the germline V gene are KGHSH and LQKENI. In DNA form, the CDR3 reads TGTGCCAGCTCAGTCGCTCCCGGGTCTAGCTCTGGGGCCAACGTCCTGACTTTC. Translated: CASSVAPGSSSGANVLTF.

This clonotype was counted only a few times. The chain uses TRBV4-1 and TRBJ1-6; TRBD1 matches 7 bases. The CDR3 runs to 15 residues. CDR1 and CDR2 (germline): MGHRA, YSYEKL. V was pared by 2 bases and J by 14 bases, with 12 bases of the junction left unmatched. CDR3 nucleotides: TGCGCCAGCAGCCAACGACTAGGACAGGCTCGCACCCTCCACTTT. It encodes CASSQRLGQARTLHF.